These 20 T cell receptor beta chains came from one sample sequenced in a study of blood T cell repertoires in COVID-19. Some clones are missing from TCRdb's copy, which holds only in-frame ones; the method was immunoSEQ multiplex PCR. Of about 34,000 clones listed, 75% to 90% were seen once; the top ten hold about 14%. Source material: peripheral blood. These receptors all stem from a human donor with acute or convalescent COVID-19. The donor label of this sample is uncertain.

The chain has TRBV30 and TRBJ2-6; 10 nucleotides align to TRBD1. Germline V gives CDR1 GTSNPN, CDR2 SVGIG (reference sequence). V lost 3 bases to trimming and J lost 2 bases; unmatched junction nucleotides: 4. This CDR3 has 16 residues. CDR3 sequence reads: CAWRGQGSTGANVLTF. The CDR3 nucleotides are TGTGCCTGGAGGGGACAGGGGTCTACTGGGGCCAACGTCCTGACTTTC. Full variable domain (remainder filled in from reference TRBV30 and TRBJ2-6): SQTIHQWPATLVQPVGSPLSLECTVEGTSNPNLYWYRQAAGRGLQLLFYSVGIGQISSEVPQNLSASRPQDRQFILSSKKLLLSDSGFYLCAWRGQGSTGANVLTFGAGSRLTVL.

This chain joins TRBV6-5 and TRBJ1-2; D possibly corresponds to TRBD1 (6 bases). CDR3 size: 14 residues. Trimming removed 6 bases from V and 5 bases from J, with 16 bases in between. Germline V gives CDR1 MNHEY, CDR2 SVGAGI. In nucleotides, the CDR3 is TGTGCCAGCAGCCCGGGACACGGAGCATATGGCTACACCTTC. Its protein is CASSPGHGAYGYTF.

This clone was seen only a few times. J is TRBJ1-1 and V is TRBV18; 9 bases agree with TRBD1. The CDR3 has 15 amino acids. Germline lookup yields CDR1 KGHSH and CDR2 LQKENI. With 5 bases clipped from V and 3 bases from J, the junction kept 7 bases outside the gene matches. Written as DNA, the CDR3 is TGTGCCAGCTCATCCACAGGGGGCAGAGACACTGAAGCTTTCTTT. Protein sequence: CASSSTGGRDTEAFF.

The CDR3 coding sequence is TGTGCCAGCAGTTACGGCTGGGATAGCGGGAATCAGCCCCAGCATTTT. It codes for CASSYGWDSGNQPQHF. The rearrangement uses TRBV6-2 or TRBV6-3 and TRBJ1-5; D remains ambiguous. The CDR3 loop spans 16 amino acids. CDR1 is MNHEY and CDR2 is SVGEGT in the germline V gene. Trimming removed 2 bases from V and 4 bases from J, with 15 bases in between.

The genes are TRBV6-2 or TRBV6-3 and TRBJ1-1, with D maybe TRBD1 (6 bases). Germline lookup yields CDR1 MNHEY and CDR2 SVGEGT. The CDR3 loop spans 18 amino acids. Between the trimmed V and J ends, which lost 0 bases and 5 bases, there was a span of 22 bases. CDR3 region: CASSYSPGQVFPNTEAFF. The CDR3, as DNA: TGTGCCAGCAGTTACTCGCCGGGACAAGTCTTTCCGAATACTGAAGCTTTCTTT.

The chain is built from TRBV4-1 and TRBJ1-1; TRBD1 might be the D (6 bases). There are 13 residues in the CDR3. Trimming removed 2 bases from V and 6 bases from J, with 10 bases in between. Germline CDR1 reads MGHRA; CDR2 reads YSYEKL. The CDR3 here is CASSQTKGAEAFF. The CDR3 region has the DNA TGCGCCAGCAGCCAAACAAAGGGGGCTGAAGCTTTCTTT.

CDR3: CASSWSRRNTEAFF. In nucleotides, the CDR3 is TGTGCCAGCAGTTGGAGCAGAAGAAACACTGAAGCTTTCTTT. The V call is TRBV6-5, the J call TRBJ1-1; D is uncertain. This CDR3 comprises 14 residues. V lost 4 bases to trimming and J lost 2 bases, with 11 bases between them. Germline CDR1 is MNHEY and CDR2 is SVGAGI.

The CDR3 reads CASSFRGLGYTF. The CDR3 DNA sequence: TGTGCCAGCAGTTTCAGGGGGTTGGGCTACACCTTC. This rearrangement joins TRBV6-5 to TRBJ1-2; 7 positions match TRBD1. The length of the CDR3 is 12 residues. Germline V CDR1 and CDR2: MNHEY, SVGAGI. J was trimmed by 8 bases and V by 4 bases; bases with no gene match: 4.

This sequence joins TRBV18 and TRBJ1-3, with D possibly matching TRBD1 (6 bases). V lost 5 bases to trimming and J lost 0 bases, with 11 bases between them. CDR1 KGHSH and CDR2 LQKENI come from the germline V gene. The CDR3 runs 15 residues. The CDR3 loop is CASSETGNSGNTIYF. CDR3 DNA sequence: TGTGCCAGCTCAGAGACAGGCAACTCTGGAAACACCATATATTTT.

This rearrangement joins TRBV5-1 to TRBJ2-5, with 9 bases aligning to TRBD1. Germline lookup yields CDR1 SGHRS and CDR2 YFSETQ. J was trimmed by 1 base and V by 3 bases; bases with no gene match: 4. The CDR3 consists of 15 residues. CDR3 nucleotides: TGCGCCAGCAGCTGGGTGGACAGGGGCCAAGAGACCCAGTACTTC. This gives the protein CASSWVDRGQETQYF.

This rearrangement joins TRBV23-1 to TRBJ1-2; D is perhaps TRBD1 (5 bases). TRBV23-1 counts as an open reading frame of uncertain function. The V gene lost 0 bases and the J gene lost 3 bases, with 17 bases spanning the gap. CDR3 length: 17 amino acids. As DNA, the CDR3 is TGCGCCAGCAGTCAATCTGGCGGGGGTTTTACTTACTATGGCTACACCTTC. Protein product: CASSQSGGGFTYYGYTF.

The chain carries TRBV6-5 and TRBJ1-1; D is unclear. V was clipped by 3 bases and J by 2 bases, with 7 bases between them. This CDR3 is built from 13 residues. The V gene's germline CDR1 is MNHEY and CDR2 SVGAGI. The CDR3 nucleotides read TGTGCCAGCAGTTATGGCCCAAACACTGAAGCTTTCTTT. It translates to CASSYGPNTEAFF.

There are a few counts of this clone. The chain employs TRBV5-4 and TRBJ2-2, with D possibly TRBD1 on 6 matching bases. Germline values: CDR1 SGHNT, CDR2 YYREEE (reference sequence). Trimming left V 1 base short and J 6 bases short, with 13 bases between. The length of the CDR3 is 15 residues. CDR3 in DNA: TGTGCCAGCAGCTTGTCCAGGGGAAGATCCGGGGAGCTGTTTTTT. Translated: CASSLSRGRSGELFF.

This rearrangement joins TRBV2 to TRBJ1-2, with 11 positions matching TRBD1. This CDR3 is 13 amino acids long. Trimming at V came to 8 bases and at J to 6 bases, leaving 5 bases not matched to a gene. Germline CDR1 reads SNHLY; CDR2 reads FYNNEI. The CDR3 region is CASERTGGDGYTF. The CDR3 DNA is TGTGCCAGCGAACGGACAGGGGGCGATGGCTACACCTTC.

This chain connects TRBV7-9 to TRBJ1-4; D unclear. With 5 bases removed from V and 0 bases from J, the gap between germline ends came to 13 bases. From germline, CDR1 is SEHNR and CDR2 FQNEAQ (reference sequence). The CDR3 extends over 16 amino acids. The CDR3 here is CASSPNAQATNEKLFF. The CDR3 DNA follows: TGTGCCAGCAGCCCCAACGCACAAGCAACTAATGAAAAACTGTTTTTT.

The V gene is TRBV4-3, the J gene TRBJ1-2, with 10 bases aligning to TRBD1. CDR1 LGHNA and CDR2 YSLEER come from the germline V gene. V was pared by 2 bases and J by 7 bases, with 7 bases of the junction left unmatched. There are 15 residues in the CDR3. The CDR3 nucleotides are TGCGCCAGCAGCCAACAAGCGACAGGGGGCCGTGGCTACACCTTC. It yields the protein CASSQQATGGRGYTF.

The rearrangement uses TRBV19 and TRBJ1-1, with D maybe TRBD1 (6 bases). The V and J ends lost 2 bases and 4 bases respectively, with 8 bases between them. Germline CDR1 and CDR2: LNHDA and SQIVND (reference sequence). CDR3 size: 13 residues. This CDR3 is CASSIRGFTEAFF. CDR3 DNA sequence: TGTGCCAGTAGTATAAGGGGGTTCACTGAAGCTTTCTTT.

This chain uses TRBV5-8 with TRBJ1-2; 9 bases are shared with TRBD1. Germline lookup yields CDR1 SGHTS and CDR2 YDEGEE. CDR3 length equals 14 residues. The V gene end was trimmed by 6 bases and the J gene end by 8 bases; junction bases not matched to a gene: 11. In DNA, the CDR3 is TGTGCCAGCATTAACCAACAGGGGGCCTGGGGCTACACCTTC. It encodes CASINQQGAWGYTF. Variable domain in full (rest from reference TRBV5-8 and TRBJ1-2): EAGVTQSPTHLIKTRGQQATLRCSPISGHTSVYWYQQALGLGLQFLLWYDEGEERNRGNFPPRFSGRQFPNYSSELNVNALELEDSALYLCASINQQGAWGYTFGSGTRLTVV.

The chain couples TRBV9 to TRBJ1-2; 10 bases are a match to TRBD1. V was pared by 0 bases and J by 1 base, with 0 bases of the junction left unmatched. The length of the CDR3 is 15 residues. Per germline, CDR1 SGDLS and CDR2 YYNGEE. The CDR3 DNA sequence: TGTGCCAGCAGCGTAGGGACAGGGGGTAACTATGGCTACACCTTC. Translation: CASSVGTGGNYGYTF.

The rearrangement links TRBV11-1 to TRBJ2-5, with 8 bases identical to TRBD2. From germline, CDR1 is SGHAT and CDR2 FQDESV (reference sequence). The ends lost 7 bases at V and 7 bases at J; junction bases unmatched: 11. The CDR3 length is 14 residues. The CDR3 region has the DNA TGTGCCAGCACCCTGCGCTTGGCGGGGGGGACCCAGTACTTC. Protein sequence: CASTLRLAGGTQYF.